This T cell receptor (beta chain) was recovered during a study of persistence of HIV-infected CD4 T cells. This was the immunoSEQ version 4 assay in survey mode. Sequencing used immunoSEQ multiplex PCR; TCRdb keeps in-frame clones, though not all of them. Of about 48,000 clones listed, more than 70% are singletons. Lysates of CMV-infected fibroblasts at 8 to 10 ug/mL stimulated these cells. CD40L-negative CD69-negative CD45RO-high memory CD4+ T cells were sorted as populations depleted of antigen-responding cells. Germline V gene sequence: CDR1 SGDLS, CDR2 YYNGEE. The CDR3 length is 17 residues. V lost 0 bases to trimming and J lost 3 bases; unmatched junction nucleotides: 8. On this clone: Its antigen is still unknown.

The gene calls are TRBV9 and TRBJ2-3, with TRBD2 identical over 9 bases. This clonotype was sampled from an adult man with HIV who was CMV-seropositive. The material was CD4+ T cells sorted from PBMCs after roughly 18-hour stimulation, obtained from a patient who received antiretroviral therapy. The CDR3 loop is CASSVELAGSPTDTQYF. Here the CDR3 DNA reads TGTGCCAGCAGCGTAGAACTAGCGGGCTCCCCGACAGATACGCAGTATTTT.